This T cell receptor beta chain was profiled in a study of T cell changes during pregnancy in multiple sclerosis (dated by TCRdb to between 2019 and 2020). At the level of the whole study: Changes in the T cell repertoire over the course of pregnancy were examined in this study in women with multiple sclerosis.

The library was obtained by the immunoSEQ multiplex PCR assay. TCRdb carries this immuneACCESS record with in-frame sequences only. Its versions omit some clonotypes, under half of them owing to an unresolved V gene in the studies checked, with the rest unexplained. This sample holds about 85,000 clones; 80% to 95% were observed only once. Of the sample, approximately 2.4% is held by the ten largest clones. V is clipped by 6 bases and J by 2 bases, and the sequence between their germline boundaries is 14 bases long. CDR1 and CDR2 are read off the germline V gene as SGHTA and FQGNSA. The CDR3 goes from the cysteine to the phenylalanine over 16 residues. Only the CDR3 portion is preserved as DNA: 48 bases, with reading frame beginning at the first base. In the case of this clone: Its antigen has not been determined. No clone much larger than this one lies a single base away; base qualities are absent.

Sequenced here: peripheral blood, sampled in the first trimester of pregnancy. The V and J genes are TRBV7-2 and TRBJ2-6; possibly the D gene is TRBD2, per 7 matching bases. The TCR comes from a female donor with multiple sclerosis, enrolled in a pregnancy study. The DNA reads TGTGCCAGCAGTCGGGCGGGGGCCGCTGGGGCCAACGTCCTGACTTTC. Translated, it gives CASSRAGAAGANVLTF.